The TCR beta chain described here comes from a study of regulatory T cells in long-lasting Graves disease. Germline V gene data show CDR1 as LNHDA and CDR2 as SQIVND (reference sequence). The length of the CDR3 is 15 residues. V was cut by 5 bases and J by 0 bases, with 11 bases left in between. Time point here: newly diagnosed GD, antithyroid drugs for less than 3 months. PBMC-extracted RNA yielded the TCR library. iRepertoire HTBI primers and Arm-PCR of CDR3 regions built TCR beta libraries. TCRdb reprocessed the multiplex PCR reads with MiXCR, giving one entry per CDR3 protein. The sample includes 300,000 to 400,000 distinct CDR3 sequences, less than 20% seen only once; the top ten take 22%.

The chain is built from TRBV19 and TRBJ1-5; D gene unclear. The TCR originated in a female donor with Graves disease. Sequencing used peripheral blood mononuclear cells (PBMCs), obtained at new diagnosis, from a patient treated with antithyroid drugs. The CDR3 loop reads CASSVESYSNQPQHF. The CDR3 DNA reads TGTGCCAGTAGTGTGGAGTCGTATAGCAATCAGCCCCAGCATTTT.